The 32 T cell receptor beta chains below were found in one sample sequenced in a study of spatial heterogeneity in lung cancer. Broader study findings: Higher tumor mutation counts went along with higher counts of expanded intratumoral alpha and beta TCRs.

Time point given: sample taken at primary tumor resection. No antigen is known for these receptors. Each CDR3 protein gets one entry after TCRdb re-called the 5' RACE reads with MiXCR. Of some 7,700 distinct CDR3 sequences in the sample, approximately 9.3% were seen once. The sample in question was lung tumor tissue, obtained at surgery. These receptors all come from a male donor with early-stage non-small cell lung cancer.

This clonotype ranks as medium-sized. The chain is built from TRBV11-2 and TRBJ2-1, with 9 bases aligning to TRBD2. V lost 5 bases and J lost 10; bases outside the gene matches: 6. This CDR3 spans 13 amino acids. Germline V gene lookup returns CDR1 SGHAT and CDR2 FQNNGV. The CDR3: CASSPRGGGEQFF. CDR3 DNA: TGTGCCAGCAGCCCTCGCGGGGGGGGAGAGCAGTTCTTC. The full variable domain, rest sourced from reference TRBV11-2 and TRBJ2-1, is EAGVAQSPRYKIIEKRQSVAFWCNPISGHATLYWYQQILGQGPKLLIQFQNNGVVDDSQLPKDRFSAERLKGVDSTLKIQPAKLEDSAVYLCASSPRGGGEQFFGPGTRLTVL.

The sample holds many counts of this clonotype. V usage is TRBV20-1 and J usage is TRBJ2-5, with 14 bases aligning to TRBD2. J was trimmed by 6 bases and V by 8 bases; bases with no gene match: 8. Germline loops: CDR1 DFQATT, CDR2 SNEGSKA (reference sequence). The CDR3 length is 14 residues. The CDR3 DNA is TGCAGTACCGCCGGGACTAGCGGGAGAAAGACCCAGTACTTC. Translated: CSTAGTSGRKTQYF.

The V and J genes are TRBV11-2 and TRBJ1-6; D may be TRBD1 (6 bases). V was cut by 5 bases and J by 2 bases, with 10 bases left in between. The CDR3 covers 15 residues. The germline CDR1 and CDR2 sequences are SGHAT and FQNNGV. This CDR3 is CASSPRDTYNSPLHF. CDR3 DNA: TGTGCCAGCAGCCCGCGGGACACCTATAATTCACCCCTCCACTTT.

This clonotype is medium-sized in the sample. The chain recombines TRBV24-1 with TRBJ2-2; D perhaps matches TRBD1 (5 bases). V was shortened by 10 bases and J by 4 bases, with 18 bases between the two germline ends. This CDR3 contains 15 residues. Germline-derived CDR1 and CDR2 are KGHDR and SFDVKD. CDR3 in DNA: TGTGCCACTCCGCCGGAAGGGGAAGCCACCGGGGAGCTGTTTTTT. Encoded protein: CATPPEGEATGELFF.

The table lists this clonotype with many counts. The V and J genes are TRBV27 and TRBJ2-4; 8 bases match TRBD2. The CDR3 consists of 15 residues. After removal of 5 bases from V and 7 bases from J, the junction contained 10 bases not matched to a gene. Germline CDR1 reads MNHEY; CDR2 reads SMNVEV (reference sequence). The CDR3 region is CASSPPGLGGNIQYF. The CDR3 DNA reads TGTGCCAGCAGTCCTCCGGGACTAGGGGGTAACATTCAGTACTTC.

At least ten counts were recorded for this clonotype. This chain links TRBV7-9 with TRBJ2-1, with unresolved D. The CDR3 has 16 residues. Trimming cost V 1 base and J 0 bases, with 10 bases left between them. From germline, CDR1 is SEHNR and CDR2 FQNEAQ (reference sequence). In nucleotides, the CDR3 is TGTGCCAGCAGCTTAGAAGCGACCAACTCCTACAATGAGCAGTTCTTC. Its translation: CASSLEATNSYNEQFF.

This clonotype has ten or more counts. V and J are TRBV3-1 and TRBJ1-6, with a tentative D call TRBD1 (5 bases). Trimming stripped 5 bases from V and 9 bases from J, with 11 bases between. The CDR3 is 13 residues long. Per the germline V gene, CDR1 is LGHDT and CDR2 is YNNKEL (reference sequence). Here the CDR3 DNA reads TGTGCCAGCAGCGGCAGGAGGGGTTCACCCCTCCACTTT. It yields the protein CASSGRRGSPLHF.

V is TRBV5-1 and J is TRBJ2-3, with 10 bases fitting TRBD2. The CDR3 contains 17 residues. Germline V CDR1 and CDR2: SGHRS, YFSETQ. V gave up 2 bases and J gave up 0 bases; unmatched junction bases: 6. The CDR3 region has the DNA TGCGCCAGCAGCTTTGATAGCGGGGGGTCTAGCACAGATACGCAGTATTTT. This gives the protein CASSFDSGGSSTDTQYF.

The sample holds many counts of this clonotype. The rearrangement uses TRBV7-2 and TRBJ1-2; 8 nucleotides align to TRBD1. The germline V gene encodes CDR1 SGHTA and CDR2 FQGNSA. This CDR3 is 14 amino acids long. The V segment lost 4 bases and the J segment 3 bases; nucleotides outside the gene matches: 4. CDR3 residues: CASSSGQGHYGYTF. CDR3 coding DNA: TGTGCCAGCAGCTCAGGACAGGGACACTATGGCTACACCTTC. The full variable domain, its missing parts supplied by reference TRBV7-2 and TRBJ1-2, is GAGVSQSPSNKVTEKGKDVELRCDPISGHTALYWYRQSLGQGLEFLIYFQGNSAPDKSGLPSDRFSAERTGGSVSTLTIQRTQQEDSAVYLCASSSGQGHYGYTFGSGTRLTVV.

This clonotype is classed as medium-sized (0.01 to 0.1%). The chain combines TRBV20-1 with TRBJ2-2, with D unclear. Germline-derived CDR1 and CDR2 are DFQATT and SNEGSKA (reference sequence). V lost 0 bases and J 6 bases, leaving 11 bases between the germline ends. The CDR3 loop spans 14 amino acids. Here the CDR3 DNA reads TGCAGTGCTAGAGATGGTCAGCGTCCCGGGGAGCTGTTTTTT. Amino acid sequence: CSARDGQRPGELFF.

This clonotype was seen repeatedly, ten times or more. The rearrangement links TRBV5-1 to TRBJ2-2; TRBD1 or TRBD2 may be the D gene (5 bases each). V was shortened by 0 bases and J by 5 bases, with 14 bases between the two germline ends. From germline, CDR1 is SGHRS and CDR2 YFSETQ. This CDR3 is built from 16 residues. The CDR3 spells CASSLGTAWGTGELFF. The CDR3 DNA reads as TGCGCCAGCAGCTTGGGGACTGCGTGGGGGACCGGGGAGCTGTTTTTT.

In this sample, this clonotype is medium-sized. This chain links TRBV23-1 with TRBJ2-1; tentative D call: TRBD1 (6 bases). TRBV23-1 is filed as an ORF, its function uncertain. The V gene lost 6 bases and the J gene lost 0 bases, with 6 bases spanning the gap. The CDR3 consists of 13 residues. CDR3 sequence reads: CASRDSSYNEQFF. CDR3 DNA: TGCGCCAGCAGGGACAGCTCCTACAATGAGCAGTTCTTC.

This sequence joins TRBV7-2 and TRBJ2-1; D perhaps matches TRBD1 (6 bases). Germline assignment: CDR1 SGHTA and CDR2 FQGNSA. The CDR3 runs to 15 residues. V was shortened by 4 bases and J by 8 bases, with 18 bases between the two germline ends. CDR3 DNA sequence: TGTGCCAGCAGCTCTCAGGGGCCGGGCTCGGATGAGCAGTTCTTC. Its translation: CASSSQGPGSDEQFF.

There are a few counts of this clonotype. The chain employs TRBV28 and TRBJ2-7, with D possibly TRBD1 on 6 matching bases. From germline, CDR1 is MDHEN and CDR2 SYDVKM. The CDR3 totals 11 residues. V was trimmed by 4 bases and J by 5 bases, leaving 6 bases between them. The CDR3 is CASSYRDEQYF. The CDR3 bases are TGTGCCAGCAGTTACAGGGACGAGCAGTACTTC.

This clonotype is medium-sized within its sample. The chain joins TRBV4-1 to TRBJ1-6; D ambiguous. Trimming took 1 base from V and 6 from J, leaving 4 bases between them. Germline V gives CDR1 MGHRA, CDR2 YSYEKL. CDR3 length: 13 residues. For the CDR3, the DNA is TGCGCCAGCAGCCAAGTACTTAATTCACCCCTCCACTTT. Its translation is CASSQVLNSPLHF.

This clonotype is labeled as medium-sized. The rearrangement links TRBV6-2 or TRBV6-3 to TRBJ1-2, with 9 bases fitting TRBD1. CDR3 length: 20 amino acids. V lost 4 bases, J lost 6 bases, and 24 bases stayed unmatched. The germline V gene encodes CDR1 MNHEY and CDR2 SVGEGT. The CDR3, as DNA: TGTGCCAGCAGTTTGCGCCTCACATCAGGACAGGGGAACGGGATCGATGGCTACACCTTC. Translation gives CASSLRLTSGQGNGIDGYTF.

In its sample, this clonotype was seen many times. The rearrangement links TRBV19 to TRBJ2-4; no clear D gene. The germline gives CDR1 LNHDA, CDR2 SQIVND (reference sequence). This CDR3 is built from 17 residues. Deletions cut 1 base from V and 3 bases from J, with 16 bases between. In DNA, the CDR3 is TGTGCCAGTAGTATAGGTCGGGCCCTTTCGGGCAAAAACATTCAGTACTTC. It codes for CASSIGRALSGKNIQYF.

This clonotype is classed as medium-sized. The V and J genes are TRBV10-3 and TRBJ1-1, with unresolved D. V dropped 0 bases and J dropped 0 bases, with 2 bases sitting between them. This CDR3 contains 13 residues. Germline V gives CDR1 ENHRY, CDR2 SYGVKD. CDR3 sequence: CAISESMNTEAFF. For the CDR3, the DNA is TGTGCCATCAGTGAGTCAATGAACACTGAAGCTTTCTTT.

By share of the sample, this clonotype is medium-sized. The chain has TRBV4-1 and TRBJ2-5; 7 bases agree with TRBD1. Germline V gives CDR1 MGHRA, CDR2 YSYEKL. The trim removed 0 bases at V and 2 bases at J, leaving 6 bases unmatched. The CDR3 is 16 residues long. The CDR3 nucleotides are TGCGCCAGCAGCCAAGATGGACAGGTTCAACAAGAGACCCAGTACTTC. Translation: CASSQDGQVQQETQYF.

The rearrangement uses TRBV28 and TRBJ2-7, with 8 positions matching TRBD1. Germline V gives CDR1 MDHEN, CDR2 SYDVKM. This CDR3 has 13 residues. V was clipped by 5 bases and J by 2 bases; unmatched bases: 2. The CDR3 nucleotides are TGTGCCAGCAGTGGGACAGGTGCCTACGAGCAGTACTTC. This sequence encodes CASSGTGAYEQYF.

By sample fraction, this clonotype is medium-sized. The gene calls are TRBV20-1 and TRBJ2-2, with a possible D match to TRBD1 (6 bases). CDR1 and CDR2 (germline): DFQATT, SNEGSKA (reference sequence). V was pared by 2 bases and J by 6 bases, with 22 bases between. This CDR3 has 17 amino acids. The CDR3 DNA sequence: TGCAGTGCTAGAATCCCCGGGGACACCCTTGGGGCCGGGGAGCTGTTTTTT. It yields the protein CSARIPGDTLGAGELFF.

Many counts were recorded for this clonotype. In DNA form, the CDR3 reads TGTGCCAGCAGTGAATTTAGGACCGATCCGGCGAATAGGGCAGATACGCAGTATTTT. Encoded protein: CASSEFRTDPANRADTQYF. The chain joins TRBV6-1 to TRBJ2-3; D ambiguous. CDR1 is MNHNS, CDR2 SASEGT, per germline. The V gene lost 2 bases and the J gene lost 4 bases, with 25 bases spanning the gap. The CDR3 is 19 amino acids.

The chain recombines TRBV20-1 with TRBJ2-1, with 9 bases lining up with TRBD2. This CDR3 has 15 residues. The V segment lost 5 bases and the J segment 2 bases; nucleotides outside the gene matches: 7. Germline CDR1 DFQATT, CDR2 SNEGSKA (reference sequence). This chain's CDR3 is CSASSREGPYNEQFF. The CDR3 bases are TGCAGTGCTTCCTCGCGGGAGGGTCCCTACAATGAGCAGTTCTTC.

This clonotype is medium-sized within its sample. The gene calls are TRBV5-1 and TRBJ1-6, with D perhaps matching TRBD1 (6 bases). CDR3 size: 15 residues. Trimming pared 4 bases from V and 5 bases from J, leaving 13 bases between. CDR1 and CDR2 (germline): SGHRS, YFSETQ. The CDR3 spells CASSPRTVDNSPLHF. CDR3 DNA sequence: TGCGCCAGCAGCCCGAGGACAGTCGATAATTCACCCCTCCACTTT. Full variable domain (remainder filled in from reference TRBV5-1 and TRBJ1-6): KAGVTQTPRYLIKTRGQQVTLSCSPISGHRSVSWYQQTPGQGLQFLFEYFSETQRNKGNFPGRFSGRQFSNSRSEMNVSTLELGDSALYLCASSPRTVDNSPLHFGNGTRLTVT.

This clonotype is classed as medium-sized. The gene calls are TRBV5-1 and TRBJ2-1; 7 bases are shared with TRBD1. The CDR3 spans 14 residues. J lost 5 bases, V lost 4 bases, and 6 bases had no gene match. Germline lookup yields CDR1 SGHRS and CDR2 YFSETQ. CDR3 DNA: TGCGCCAGCAGCCCCCGGACAGGAGACAATGAGCAGTTCTTC. As protein: CASSPRTGDNEQFF.

This clonotype is categorized as medium-sized. J is TRBJ1-6 and V is TRBV20-1; 7 positions agree with TRBD1. Germline V gives CDR1 DFQATT, CDR2 SNEGSKA (reference sequence). The CDR3 has 14 residues. The J segment lost 7 bases and the V segment lost 3 bases, leaving 6 bases of the junction unmatched. The CDR3 sequence is CSARSGTVNSPLHF. The CDR3, as DNA: TGCAGTGCTAGGTCCGGGACAGTAAATTCACCCCTCCACTTT.

Judged by abundance, this clonotype is large. This chain connects TRBV6-1 to TRBJ2-1; 11 bases are a match to TRBD1. Germline values: CDR1 MNHNS, CDR2 SASEGT. The CDR3 consists of 15 residues. Trimming took 8 bases from V and 7 from J; bases not matched to a gene: 10. Written as DNA, the CDR3 is TGTGCCAGCTCGTCGCGGGACAGGGGGTTGAATGAGCAGTTCTTC. Its translation is CASSSRDRGLNEQFF.

This clonotype was counted only a few times. The genes are TRBV5-4 and TRBJ1-1; D gene uncertain. Germline V gives CDR1 SGHNT, CDR2 YYREEE (reference sequence). The CDR3 has 13 residues. V lost 0 bases to trimming and J lost 7 bases, with 10 bases between them. CDR3 nucleotide sequence: TGTGCCAGCAGCTTGGTAGGGTCCGGTGAAGCTTTCTTT. Residues: CASSLVGSGEAFF.

Worth noting for this clonotype: This may be a read error: a much more frequent sequence differs by one nucleotide. In nucleotides, the CDR3 is TGTGCCAGCAGCCGGAGCGGGGTAGAAGAGACCCTGTACTTC. This codes for CASSRSGVEETLYF. The rearrangement links TRBV7-2 to TRBJ2-5; 7 positions match TRBD2. Germline assignment: CDR1 SGHTA and CDR2 FQGNSA. This CDR3 spans 14 amino acids.

This clonotype is medium-sized by share. V and J are TRBV29-1 and TRBJ2-1; no firm D call. V dropped 2 bases and J dropped 5 bases, with 10 bases sitting between them. The CDR3 has 13 amino acids. CDR1 is SQVTM and CDR2 is ANQGSEA in the germline V gene. CDR3 residues: CSVESPGNNEQFF. CDR3 sequence (DNA): TGCAGCGTTGAAAGTCCCGGAAACAATGAGCAGTTCTTC.

This clonotype was seen a handful of times. This rearrangement joins TRBV10-1 to TRBJ2-4; 11 nucleotides match TRBD2. There are 18 residues in the CDR3. CDR1 is WNHNN, CDR2 SYGVQD, per germline (reference sequence). The junction had 12 bases not matched to a gene; V was cut back by 3 bases and J by 5 bases. Written as DNA, the CDR3 is TGCGCCAGCAGTGAAGGCCCAACTAGCGGGAGCTCCCAAAACATTCAGTACTTC. Translation: CASSEGPTSGSSQNIQYF.

The V and J genes are TRBV28 and TRBJ1-5; 8 bases agree with TRBD1. Germline V gives CDR1 MDHEN, CDR2 SYDVKM. The CDR3 totals 14 residues. Trimming removed 8 bases from V and 3 bases from J; junction bases left unmatched: 6. CDR3 nucleotide sequence: TGTGCCAGCGGGGCAGGGGGCGACAATCAGCCCCAGCATTTT. Translated: CASGAGGDNQPQHF.